There are many counts of the clone carrying this TCR beta chain. Its target is not known. The data originate from a study of identical twins. Study findings and constraints: Low generation-probability sequences were in excess among twin-shared out-of-frame alpha sequences.

TCRdb re-called the 5' RACE reads with MiXCR, one entry per CDR3 protein. Found here are approximately 700,000 distinct CDR3 sequences, roughly 6% of them singletons; the top ten hold roughly 1.8%. The ends lost 7 bases at V and 8 bases at J; junction bases unmatched: 7. The CDR3 runs 13 residues. The germline gives CDR1 SGHRS, CDR2 YFSETQ. This chain connects TRBV5-1 to TRBJ2-1; TRBD2 aligns across 9 bases. The sequence derives from a young man in good health. Sequencing was carried out using naive T cells sorted from blood. For the CDR3, the DNA is TGCGCCAGCCGCGGGGGGGCGTGGGATGAGCAGTTCTTC. Residues: CASRGGAWDEQFF.